These 16 T cell receptor beta chains came from one sample sequenced in a study of glioma-infiltrating T cells. Amplification of TCR alpha and beta CDR3 regions from RNA used iRepertoire nested multiplex PCR. TCRdb passed the multiplex PCR reads through MiXCR, listing each CDR3 protein once. Of more than 95,000 distinct CDR3 sequences listed, about 23% are singletons. The sequenced material came from glioma tissue, nonneoplastic brain tissue, or PBMCs (not recorded which). The receptor source for this set is a human donor with low-grade glioma or glioblastoma, undergoing nonglioma brain surgery, or in good health (not recorded which).

This clonotype was counted a few times. The chain links TRBV3-1 to TRBJ2-7; D uncertain. The germline gives CDR1 LGHDT, CDR2 YNNKEL (reference sequence). The CDR3 spans 15 residues. V lost 0 bases, J lost 0 bases, and 9 bases lay in between. The CDR3 loop reads CASSQDKRRSYEQYF. The CDR3 region has the DNA TGTGCCAGCAGCCAAGATAAGCGTCGCTCCTACGAGCAGTACTTC.

Comment on this clonotype: Since a much larger clone is just one base distant, this may be a read error. The chain recombines TRBV7-2 with TRBJ1-2; D remains unclear. CDR1 is SGHTA, CDR2 FQGNSA, per germline. This CDR3 is built from 13 residues. The CDR3 DNA is TGTGCCAGCGGCTTAAGCCCCCAAGAGGGCTACACCTTC. As protein: CASGLSPQEGYTF. Combining the CDR3 with reference TRBV7-2 and TRBJ1-2 gives the whole variable domain GAGVSQSPSNKVTEKGKDVELRCDPISGHTALYWYRQSLGQGLEFLIYFQGNSAPDKSGLPSDRFSAERTGGSVSTLTIQRTQQEDSAVYLCASGLSPQEGYTFGSGTRLTVV.

The chain joins TRBV18 to TRBJ2-5; 7 positions match TRBD2. The CDR3 runs to 16 residues. V shed 2 bases and J 4 bases; nucleotides not matched to a gene: 10. Germline V CDR1 and CDR2: KGHSH, LQKENI. CDR3 protein: CASSPREGTAVETQYF. CDR3 in DNA: TGTGCCAGCTCACCAAGGGAGGGCACGGCAGTAGAGACCCAGTACTTC.

The table lists this clonotype with a few counts. This sequence joins TRBV4-1 and TRBJ2-3, with a tentative D call TRBD2 (6 bases). The CDR3 covers 17 residues. Germline values: CDR1 MGHRA, CDR2 YSYEKL. Trimming left V 0 bases short and J 5 bases short, with 18 bases between. CDR3 amino acids: CASSQDGGNAGRDTQYF. The CDR3 nucleotides are TGCGCCAGCAGCCAAGATGGGGGGAACGCGGGGAGAGATACGCAGTATTTT.

This clonotype showed up many times. The chain recombines TRBV6-1 with TRBJ2-1; no definite D call. The CDR3 totals 17 residues. Trimming shortened V by 5 bases and J by 4 bases, and 21 bases separated the two germline ends. CDR1 is MNHNS and CDR2 is SASEGT in the germline V gene. CDR3 DNA sequence: TGTGCCAGCAGTTCCCTGACCAGCCCAAATTCTTACAATGAGCAGTTCTTC. It codes for CASSSLTSPNSYNEQFF.

This clonotype was recorded many times. This chain uses TRBV27 with TRBJ1-1; tentative D call: TRBD1 (5 bases). This CDR3 is 17 amino acids long. Trimming shortened V by 8 bases and J by 0 bases, and 22 bases separated the two germline ends. Germline CDR1 MNHEY, CDR2 SMNVEV (reference sequence). CDR3 loop: CASRAGADRGMNTEAFF. The CDR3 DNA follows: TGTGCCAGCCGTGCGGGCGCCGACCGGGGGATGAACACTGAAGCTTTCTTT.

The V call is TRBV5-5, the J call TRBJ2-7; 8 bases fit TRBD2. The CDR3 consists of 17 residues. The germline CDR1 and CDR2 sequences are SGHKS and YYEKEE (reference sequence). V was pared by 4 bases and J by 0 bases, with 12 bases of the junction left unmatched. The CDR3, as DNA: TGTGCCAGCAGCAGCGACGGGAGGGCGCTCCCCTCCTACGAGCAGTACTTC. Amino acids: CASSSDGRALPSYEQYF.

CDR3 sequence reads: CSALPGTVTYEWYF. CDR3 coding DNA: TGCAGTGCTCTTCCCGGGACTGTCACCTACGAGTGGTACTTC. The chain employs TRBV20-1 and TRBJ2-7; possibly TRBD2 for D (6 bases). Looked up from germline, CDR1 is DFQATT and CDR2 is SNEGSKA (reference sequence). The CDR3 has 14 amino acids. V shed 5 bases and J shed 12 bases, with 26 bases lying between them.

This clonotype was found many times. The chain is built from TRBV4-3 and TRBJ1-2; D is ambiguous. CDR3 length equals 14 residues. The V and J ends lost 3 bases and 8 bases respectively, with 16 bases between them. Germline V CDR1 and CDR2: LGHNA, YSLEER. The CDR3 DNA reads as TGCGCCAGCAGCCACTACCCCGAGGCTTCAGGCTACACCTTC. It yields the protein CASSHYPEASGYTF.

Regarding this clonotype: With a much larger clone just one base away, this may be a read error. V gene TRBV7-2 combines with J gene TRBJ2-7; 13 bases are a match to TRBD2. Per germline, CDR1 SGHTA and CDR2 FQGNSA. The length of the CDR3 is 17 residues. The CDR3 region has the DNA TGTGCCAGCAGCTTACTCTTGGGACTAGCGGGATTGGGCGAGGAGTACTTC. It specifies CASSLLLGLAGLGEEYF.

This clonotype was found many times. This chain connects TRBV29-1 to TRBJ2-7; 11 bases fit TRBD1. The CDR3 has 14 amino acids. V was pared by 6 bases and J by 2 bases, with 6 bases of the junction left unmatched. CDR1 is SQVTM and CDR2 is ANQGSEA in the germline V gene. The CDR3 bases are TGCAGCGTCGGTGGACAGGGGGCCACCTACGAGCAGTACTTC. Encoded protein: CSVGGQGATYEQYF.

This clonotype was detected only a few times. Possible read error: a much larger clone is one base away. CDR3 sequence (DNA): TGTGCCAGCAGTTTATCAGCAGGGGAAGTCTACGAGCAGTACTTC. As protein: CASSLSAGEVYEQYF. The V gene is TRBV27, the J gene TRBJ2-7; TRBD1 might be the D (6 bases). In germline, CDR1 is MNHEY, CDR2 SMNVEV (reference sequence). The CDR3 has 15 residues. V lost 0 bases and J 3 bases, leaving 12 bases between the germline ends.

As regards this clonotype: This may come from a read error, since a much larger clone is one base off. V gene TRBV18 combines with J gene TRBJ1-1, with D possibly matching TRBD1 (5 bases). Germline CDR1 reads KGHSH; CDR2 reads LQKENI. This CDR3 contains 15 residues. CDR3 sequence reads: CAGSPVRQRNTEAFF. The DNA of the CDR3 is TGTGCCGGCTCACCGGTGAGACAGAGGAACACTGAAGCTTTCTTT.

V and J are TRBV12-3 or TRBV12-4 and TRBJ1-4; the D gene is possibly TRBD1 (6 bases). There are 14 residues in the CDR3. V was trimmed by 3 bases and J by 7 bases, leaving 12 bases between them. CDR3 loop: CASSFSGEAEKLFF. The CDR3 bases are TGTGCCAGCAGTTTCTCAGGGGAGGCTGAAAAACTGTTTTTT.

V is TRBV7-9 and J is TRBJ1-6, with 9 bases lining up with TRBD1. The CDR3 is 16 residues long. Germline CDR1 reads SEHNR; CDR2 reads FQNEAQ (reference sequence). With 1 base clipped from V and 10 bases from J, the junction kept 8 bases outside the gene matches. CDR3 in DNA: TGTGCCAGCAGCTTAGAAGGGACAGGGCAAAGGTCACCCCTCCACTTT. Its translation is CASSLEGTGQRSPLHF.

To note about this clonotype: One end of the junction does not line up with germline, which may come from a read error. The rearrangement links TRBV2 to TRBJ1-3; D possibly corresponds to TRBD1 (5 bases). Germline CDR1 reads SNHLY; CDR2 reads FYNNEI. The CDR3 is made up of 15 amino acids. For the CDR3, the DNA is TGTACCAGCAGCACTCAGGGTGGAGGAGGAAACACCATATATTTT. Amino acids: CTSSTQGGGGNTIYF.